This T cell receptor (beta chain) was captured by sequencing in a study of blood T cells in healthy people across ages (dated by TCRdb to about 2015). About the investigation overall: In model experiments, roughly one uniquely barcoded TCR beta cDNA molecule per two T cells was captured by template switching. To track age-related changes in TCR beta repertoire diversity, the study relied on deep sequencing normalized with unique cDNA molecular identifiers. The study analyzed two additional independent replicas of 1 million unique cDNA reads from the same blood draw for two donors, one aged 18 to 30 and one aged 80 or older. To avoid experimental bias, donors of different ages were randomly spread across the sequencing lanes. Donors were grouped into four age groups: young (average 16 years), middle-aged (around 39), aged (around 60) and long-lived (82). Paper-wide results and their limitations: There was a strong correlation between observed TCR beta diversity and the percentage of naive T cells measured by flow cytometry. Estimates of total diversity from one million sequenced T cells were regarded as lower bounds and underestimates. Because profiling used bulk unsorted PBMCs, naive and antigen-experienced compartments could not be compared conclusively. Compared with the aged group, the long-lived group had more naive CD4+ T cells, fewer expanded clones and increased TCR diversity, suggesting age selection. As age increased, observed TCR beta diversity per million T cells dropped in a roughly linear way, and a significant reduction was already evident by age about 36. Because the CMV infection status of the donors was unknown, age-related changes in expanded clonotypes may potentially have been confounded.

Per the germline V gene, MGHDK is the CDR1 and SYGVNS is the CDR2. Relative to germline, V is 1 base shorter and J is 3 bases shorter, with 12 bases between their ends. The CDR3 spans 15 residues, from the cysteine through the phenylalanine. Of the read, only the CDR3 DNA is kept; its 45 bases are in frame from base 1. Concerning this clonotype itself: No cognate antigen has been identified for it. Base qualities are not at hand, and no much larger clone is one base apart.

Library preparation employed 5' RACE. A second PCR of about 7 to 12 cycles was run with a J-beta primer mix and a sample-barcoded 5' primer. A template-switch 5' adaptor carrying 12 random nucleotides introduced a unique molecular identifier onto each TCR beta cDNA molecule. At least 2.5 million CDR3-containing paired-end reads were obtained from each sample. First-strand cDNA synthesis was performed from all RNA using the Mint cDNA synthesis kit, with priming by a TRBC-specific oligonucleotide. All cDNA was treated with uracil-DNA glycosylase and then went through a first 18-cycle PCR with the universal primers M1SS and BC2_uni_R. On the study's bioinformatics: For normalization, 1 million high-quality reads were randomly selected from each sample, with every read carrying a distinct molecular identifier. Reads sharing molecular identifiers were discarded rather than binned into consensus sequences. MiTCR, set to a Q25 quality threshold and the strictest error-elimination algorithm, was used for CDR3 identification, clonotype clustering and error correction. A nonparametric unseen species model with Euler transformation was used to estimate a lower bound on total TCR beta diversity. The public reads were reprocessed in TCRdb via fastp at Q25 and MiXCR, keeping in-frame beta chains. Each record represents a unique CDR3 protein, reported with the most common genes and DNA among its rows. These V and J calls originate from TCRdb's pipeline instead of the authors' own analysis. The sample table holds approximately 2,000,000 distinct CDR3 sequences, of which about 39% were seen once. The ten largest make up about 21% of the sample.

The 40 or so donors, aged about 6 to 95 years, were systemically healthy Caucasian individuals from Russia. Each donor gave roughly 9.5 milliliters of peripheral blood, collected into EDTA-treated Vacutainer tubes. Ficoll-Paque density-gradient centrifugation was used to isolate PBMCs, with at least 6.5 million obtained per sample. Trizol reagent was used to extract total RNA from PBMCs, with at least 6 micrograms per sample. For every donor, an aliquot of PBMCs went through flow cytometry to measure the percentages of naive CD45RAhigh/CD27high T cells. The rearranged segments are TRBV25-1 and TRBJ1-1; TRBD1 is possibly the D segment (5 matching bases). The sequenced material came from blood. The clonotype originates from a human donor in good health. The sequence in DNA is TGTGCCAGCAGTGAATCCGCTGGGGGAGACACTGAAGCTTTCTTT. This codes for CASSESAGGDTEAFF.